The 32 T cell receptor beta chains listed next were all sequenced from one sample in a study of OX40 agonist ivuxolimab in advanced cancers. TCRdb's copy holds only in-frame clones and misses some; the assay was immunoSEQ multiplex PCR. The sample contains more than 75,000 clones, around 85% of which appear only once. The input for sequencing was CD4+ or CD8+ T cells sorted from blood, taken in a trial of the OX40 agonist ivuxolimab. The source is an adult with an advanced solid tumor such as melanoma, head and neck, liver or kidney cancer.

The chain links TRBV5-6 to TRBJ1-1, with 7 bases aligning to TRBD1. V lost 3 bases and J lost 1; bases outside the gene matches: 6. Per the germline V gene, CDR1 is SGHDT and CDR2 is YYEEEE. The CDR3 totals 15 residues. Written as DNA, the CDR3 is TGTGCCAGCAGCTCGGGACAGCCAACGAACACTGAAGCTTTCTTT. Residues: CASSSGQPTNTEAFF. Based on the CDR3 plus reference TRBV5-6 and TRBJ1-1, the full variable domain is DAGVTQSPTHLIKTRGQQVTLRCSPKSGHDTVSWYQQALGQGPQFIFQYYEEEERQRGNFPDRFSGHQFPNYSSELNVNALLLGDSALYLCASSSGQPTNTEAFFGQGTRLTVV.

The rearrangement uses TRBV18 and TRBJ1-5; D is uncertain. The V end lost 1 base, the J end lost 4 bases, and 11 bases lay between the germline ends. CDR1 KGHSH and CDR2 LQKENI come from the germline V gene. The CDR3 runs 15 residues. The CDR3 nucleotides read TGTGCCAGCTCACCACAACGGGCAGCTAATCAGCCCCAGCATTTT. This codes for CASSPQRAANQPQHF.

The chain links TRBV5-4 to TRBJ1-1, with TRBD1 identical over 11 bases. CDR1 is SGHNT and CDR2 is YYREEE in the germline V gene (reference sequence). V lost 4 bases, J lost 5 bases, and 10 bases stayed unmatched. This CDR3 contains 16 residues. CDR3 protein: CASSTGQGAGVTEAFF. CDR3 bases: TGTGCCAGCAGCACTGGACAGGGGGCAGGGGTTACTGAAGCTTTCTTT.

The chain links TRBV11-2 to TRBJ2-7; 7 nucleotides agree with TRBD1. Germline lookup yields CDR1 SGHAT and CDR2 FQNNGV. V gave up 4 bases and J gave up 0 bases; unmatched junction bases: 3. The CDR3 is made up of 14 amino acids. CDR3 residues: CASSSRQGSYEQYF. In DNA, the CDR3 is TGTGCCAGCAGCTCACGACAGGGCTCCTACGAGCAGTACTTC.

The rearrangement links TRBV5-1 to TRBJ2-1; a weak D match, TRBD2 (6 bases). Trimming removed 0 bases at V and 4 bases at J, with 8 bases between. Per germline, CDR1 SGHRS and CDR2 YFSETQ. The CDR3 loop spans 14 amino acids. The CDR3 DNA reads TGCGCCAGCAGCTTGGATGCGGGATACAATGAGCAGTTCTTC. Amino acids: CASSLDAGYNEQFF.

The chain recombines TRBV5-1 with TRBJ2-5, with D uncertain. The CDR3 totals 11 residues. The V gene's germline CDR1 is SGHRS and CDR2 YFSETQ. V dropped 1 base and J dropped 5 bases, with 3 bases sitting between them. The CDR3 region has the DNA TGCGCCAGCAGCTTGCGGGAGACCCAGTACTTC. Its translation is CASSLRETQYF.

CDR3 nucleotides: TGTGCCAGCTCACCAATCAGCGGACAGGGGGGTGGCTACACCTTC. Its protein is CASSPISGQGGGYTF. The rearrangement joins TRBV18 to TRBJ1-2; TRBD1 matches at 10 bases. CDR1 is KGHSH and CDR2 is LQKENI in the germline V gene. The CDR3 has 15 amino acids. Unmatched junction bases numbered 7, after V lost 2 bases and J lost 7 bases.

CDR3 residues: CASSGDNQYEQYV. CDR3 nucleotide sequence: TGCGCCAGCAGCGGTGACAACCAATACGAGCAGTACGTC. The genes are TRBV5-1 and TRBJ2-7, with D unclear. Trimming took 4 bases from V and 4 from J, leaving 12 bases between them. There are 13 residues in the CDR3. The germline gives CDR1 SGHRS, CDR2 YFSETQ.

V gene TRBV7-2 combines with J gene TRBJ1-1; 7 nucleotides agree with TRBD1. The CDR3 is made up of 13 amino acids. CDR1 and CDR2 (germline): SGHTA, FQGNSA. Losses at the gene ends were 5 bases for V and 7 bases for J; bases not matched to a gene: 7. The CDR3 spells CASSPGQAGEAFF. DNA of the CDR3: TGTGCCAGCAGCCCCGGACAGGCGGGTGAAGCTTTCTTT. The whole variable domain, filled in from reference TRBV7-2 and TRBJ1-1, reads GAGVSQSPSNKVTEKGKDVELRCDPISGHTALYWYRQSLGQGLEFLIYFQGNSAPDKSGLPSDRFSAERTGGSVSTLTIQRTQQEDSAVYLCASSPGQAGEAFFGQGTRLTVV.

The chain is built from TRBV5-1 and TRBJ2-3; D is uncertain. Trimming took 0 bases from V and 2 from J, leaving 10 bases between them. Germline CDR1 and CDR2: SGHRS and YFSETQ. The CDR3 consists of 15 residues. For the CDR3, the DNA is TGCGCCAGCAGCTTGGAGGGTGGGTTCACAGATACGCAGTATTTT. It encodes CASSLEGGFTDTQYF.

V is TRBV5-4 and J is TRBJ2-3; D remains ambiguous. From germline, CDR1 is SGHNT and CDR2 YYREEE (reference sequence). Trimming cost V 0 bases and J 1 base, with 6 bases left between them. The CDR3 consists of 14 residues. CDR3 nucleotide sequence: TGTGCCAGCAGCTTGGATTGGCGCACAGATACGCAGTATTTT. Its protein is CASSLDWRTDTQYF. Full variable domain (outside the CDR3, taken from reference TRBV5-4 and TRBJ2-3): ETGVTQSPTHLIKTRGQQVTLRCSSQSGHNTVSWYQQALGQGPQFIFQYYREEENGRGNFPPRFSGLQFPNYSSELNVNALELDDSALYLCASSLDWRTDTQYFGPGTRLTVL.

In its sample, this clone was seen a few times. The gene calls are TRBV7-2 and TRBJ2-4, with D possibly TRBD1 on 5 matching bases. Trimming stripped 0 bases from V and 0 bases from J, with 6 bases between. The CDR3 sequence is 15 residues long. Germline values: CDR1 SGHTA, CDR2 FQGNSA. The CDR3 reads CASSLAGLAKNIQYF. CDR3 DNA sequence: TGTGCCAGCAGCTTAGCGGGGCTAGCCAAAAACATTCAGTACTTC.

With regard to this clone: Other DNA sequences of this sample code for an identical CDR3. In nucleotides, the CDR3 is TGCGCCAGCAGCTTGGAACGGAATAACTATGGCTACACCTTC. Translating it yields CASSLERNNYGYTF. This chain links TRBV5-1 with TRBJ1-2; no reliable D call. The germline V gene encodes CDR1 SGHRS and CDR2 YFSETQ. V lost 0 bases, J lost 1 base, and 7 bases lay in between. The CDR3 runs 14 residues.

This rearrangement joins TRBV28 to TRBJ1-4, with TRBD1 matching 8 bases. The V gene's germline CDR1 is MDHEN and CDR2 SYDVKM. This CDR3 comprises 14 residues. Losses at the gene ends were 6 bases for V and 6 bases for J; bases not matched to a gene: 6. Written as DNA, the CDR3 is TGTGCCAGCAGCTCGGGACAGGCGGATGAAAAACTGTTTTTT. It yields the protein CASSSGQADEKLFF.

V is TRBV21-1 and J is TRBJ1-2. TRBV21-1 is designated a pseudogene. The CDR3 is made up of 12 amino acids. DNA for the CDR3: TGTGCCAGCAGCACAACTCGACATGGCTACACCTTC. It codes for CASSTTRHGYTF.

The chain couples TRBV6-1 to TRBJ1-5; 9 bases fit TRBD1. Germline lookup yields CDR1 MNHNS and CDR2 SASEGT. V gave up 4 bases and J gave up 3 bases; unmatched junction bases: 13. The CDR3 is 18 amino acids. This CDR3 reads CASSGMPDRGTINQPQHF. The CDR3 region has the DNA TGTGCCAGCAGTGGAATGCCCGACAGGGGGACCATCAATCAGCCCCAGCATTTT.

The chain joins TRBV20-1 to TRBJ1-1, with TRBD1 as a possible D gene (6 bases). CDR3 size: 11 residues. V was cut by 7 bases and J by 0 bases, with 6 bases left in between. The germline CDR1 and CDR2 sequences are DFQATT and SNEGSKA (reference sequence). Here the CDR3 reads CSGTVNTEAFF. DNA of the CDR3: TGCAGTGGGACAGTGAACACTGAAGCTTTCTTT.

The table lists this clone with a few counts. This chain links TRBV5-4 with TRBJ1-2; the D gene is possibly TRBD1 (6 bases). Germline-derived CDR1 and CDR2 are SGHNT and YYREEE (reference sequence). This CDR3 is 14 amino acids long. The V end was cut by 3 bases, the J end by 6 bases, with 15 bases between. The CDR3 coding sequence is TGTGCCAGCAGCTCCTGGACAGCAGACGATGGCTACACCTTC. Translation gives CASSSWTADDGYTF. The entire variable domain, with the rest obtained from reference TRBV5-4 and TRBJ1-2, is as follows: ETGVTQSPTHLIKTRGQQVTLRCSSQSGHNTVSWYQQALGQGPQFIFQYYREEENGRGNFPPRFSGLQFPNYSSELNVNALELDDSALYLCASSSWTADDGYTFGSGTRLTVV.

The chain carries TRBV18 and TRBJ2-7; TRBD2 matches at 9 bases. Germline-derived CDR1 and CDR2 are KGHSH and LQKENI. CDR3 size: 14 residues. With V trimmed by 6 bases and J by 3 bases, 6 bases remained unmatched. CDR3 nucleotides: TGTGCCAGCTCGCGGGAGGGGGCCGGCTACGAGCAGTACGTC. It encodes CASSREGAGYEQYV.

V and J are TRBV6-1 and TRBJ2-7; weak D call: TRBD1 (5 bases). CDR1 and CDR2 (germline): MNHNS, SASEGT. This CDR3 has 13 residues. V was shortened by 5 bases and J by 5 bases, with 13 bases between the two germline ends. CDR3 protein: CASSLWTSNEQYV. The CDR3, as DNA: TGTGCCAGCAGTTTATGGACATCAAACGAGCAGTACGTC.

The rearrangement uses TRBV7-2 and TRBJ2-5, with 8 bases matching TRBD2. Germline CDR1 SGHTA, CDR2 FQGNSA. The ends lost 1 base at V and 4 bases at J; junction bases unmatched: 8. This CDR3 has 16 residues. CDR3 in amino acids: CASSLVLAGGRETQYF. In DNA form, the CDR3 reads TGTGCCAGCAGCTTAGTACTGGCGGGAGGCCGAGAGACCCAGTACTTC.

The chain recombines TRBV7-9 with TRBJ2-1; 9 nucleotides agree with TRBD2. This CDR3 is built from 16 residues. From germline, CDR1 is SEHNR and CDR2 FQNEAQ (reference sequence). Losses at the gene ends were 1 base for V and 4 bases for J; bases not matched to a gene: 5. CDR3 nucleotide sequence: TGTGCCAGCAGCTTAGGCGCGGGAGGGCCTTACAATGAGCAGTTCTTC. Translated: CASSLGAGGPYNEQFF.

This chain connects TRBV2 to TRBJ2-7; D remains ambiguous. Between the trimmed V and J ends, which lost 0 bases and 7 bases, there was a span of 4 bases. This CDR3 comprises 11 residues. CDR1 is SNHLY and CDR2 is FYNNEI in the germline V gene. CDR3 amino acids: CASSEAVEQYF. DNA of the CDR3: TGTGCCAGCAGTGAAGCGGTAGAGCAGTACTTC.

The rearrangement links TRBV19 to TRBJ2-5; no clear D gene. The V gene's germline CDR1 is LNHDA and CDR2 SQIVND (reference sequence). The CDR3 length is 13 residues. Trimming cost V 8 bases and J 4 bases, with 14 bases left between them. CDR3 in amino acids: CASGPGRGETQYF. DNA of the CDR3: TGTGCCAGTGGTCCCGGACGAGGAGAGACCCAGTACTTC.

CDR3 nucleotides: TGTGCCAGCAGCTCAGGGATCACAACTAATGAAAAACTGTTTTTT. Its protein is CASSSGITTNEKLFF. The V call is TRBV5-4, the J call TRBJ1-4; maybe TRBD1 (5 bases). CDR3 length: 15 residues. V shed 3 bases and J shed 0 bases, with 9 bases lying between them. In germline, CDR1 is SGHNT, CDR2 YYREEE (reference sequence).

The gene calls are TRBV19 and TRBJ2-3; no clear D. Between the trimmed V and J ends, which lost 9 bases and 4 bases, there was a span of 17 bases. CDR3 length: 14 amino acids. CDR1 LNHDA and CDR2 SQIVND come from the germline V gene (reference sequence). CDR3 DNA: TGTGCCAGCATCCCAATGCATGGTGCAGATACGCAGTATTTT. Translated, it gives CASIPMHGADTQYF.

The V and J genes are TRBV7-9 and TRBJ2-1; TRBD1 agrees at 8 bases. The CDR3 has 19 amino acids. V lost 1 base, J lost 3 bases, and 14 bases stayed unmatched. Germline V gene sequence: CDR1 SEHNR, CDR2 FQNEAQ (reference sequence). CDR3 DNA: TGTGCCAGCAGCTTAGGTAGGACAGGGTCCTCGATCAACTACAATGAGCAGTTCTTC. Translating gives CASSLGRTGSSINYNEQFF.

The CDR3 region is CASSLGQRSYEQYF. The CDR3 region has the DNA TGCGCCAGCAGCTTGGGACAGAGGTCCTACGAGCAGTACTTC. This chain joins TRBV5-1 and TRBJ2-7, with D maybe TRBD1 (5 bases). V was pared by 0 bases and J by 1 base, with 8 bases between. This CDR3 comprises 14 residues. CDR1 is SGHRS and CDR2 is YFSETQ in the germline V gene.

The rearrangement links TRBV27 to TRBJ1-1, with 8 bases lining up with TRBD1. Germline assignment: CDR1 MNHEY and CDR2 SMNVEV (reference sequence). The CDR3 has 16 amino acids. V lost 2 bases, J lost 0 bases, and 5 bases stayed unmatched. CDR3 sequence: CASSLRSGQVNTEAFF. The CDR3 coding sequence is TGTGCCAGCAGTTTACGATCGGGACAGGTGAACACTGAAGCTTTCTTT.

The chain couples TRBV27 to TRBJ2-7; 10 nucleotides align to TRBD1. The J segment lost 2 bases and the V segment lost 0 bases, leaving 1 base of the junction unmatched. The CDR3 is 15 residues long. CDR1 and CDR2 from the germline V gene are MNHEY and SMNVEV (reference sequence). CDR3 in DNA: TGTGCCAGCAGTTTATCCGGGACAGGGGCCTACGAGCAGTACTTC. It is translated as CASSLSGTGAYEQYF.

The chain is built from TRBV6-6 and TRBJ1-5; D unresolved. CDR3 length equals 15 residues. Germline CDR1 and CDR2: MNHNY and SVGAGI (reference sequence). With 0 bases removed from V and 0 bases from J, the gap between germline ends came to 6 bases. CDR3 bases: TGTGCCAGCAGTTACTCGGGAAATAGCAATCAGCCCCAGCATTTT. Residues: CASSYSGNSNQPQHF.

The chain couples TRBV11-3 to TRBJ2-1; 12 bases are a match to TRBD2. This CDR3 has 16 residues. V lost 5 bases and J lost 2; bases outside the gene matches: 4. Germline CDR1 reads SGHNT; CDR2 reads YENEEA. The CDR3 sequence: CASSPRTSGTYNEQFF. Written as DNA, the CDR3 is TGTGCCAGCAGCCCCCGGACTAGCGGGACCTACAATGAGCAGTTCTTC.